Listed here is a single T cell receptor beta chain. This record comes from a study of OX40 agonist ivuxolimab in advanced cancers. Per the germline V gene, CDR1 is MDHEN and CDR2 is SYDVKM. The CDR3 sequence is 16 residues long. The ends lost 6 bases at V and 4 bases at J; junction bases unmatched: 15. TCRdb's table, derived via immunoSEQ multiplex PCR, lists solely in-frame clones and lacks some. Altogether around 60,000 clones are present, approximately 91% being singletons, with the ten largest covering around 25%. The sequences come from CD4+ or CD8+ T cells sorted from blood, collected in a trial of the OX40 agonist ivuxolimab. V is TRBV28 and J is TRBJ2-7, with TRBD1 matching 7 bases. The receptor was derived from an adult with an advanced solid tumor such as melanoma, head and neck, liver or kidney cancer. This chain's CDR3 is CASSSYKQGFPYEQYF. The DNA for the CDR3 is TGTGCCAGCAGCTCATATAAACAGGGGTTCCCGTACGAGCAGTACTTC.